The source of this T cell receptor (beta chain) is a study of regulatory T cells in long-lasting Graves disease (dated by TCRdb to the early 2020s). Study-level background: To count as having persistent Graves' disease, a patient had to have received antithyroid drug treatment for over 5 years with TSH receptor autoantibodies remaining persistently positive. Antithyroid drugs had been taken for around 9.8 years on average by persistent Graves' disease patients in the clinical cohort. Patients with persistent Graves' disease were compared with patients with newly diagnosed Graves' disease using TCR sequencing and RNA sequencing of peripheral blood. TCR sequencing covered some 13 persistent and 20 newly diagnosed Graves' disease patients, 33 samples in total. The study took place in China and was registered as a clinical trial.

General findings and caveats noted by the study authors: Only peripheral blood was studied, because thyroid tissue, the primary lesion, was inaccessible. The small sample size was acknowledged by the authors as a limitation that may reduce accuracy. Lower TCR Shannon entropy and fewer highly expanded clones were observed in persistent Graves' disease patients than in newly diagnosed patients, which suggested clonal expansion. Patients with persistent disease shared more public clonotypes (around 3,000) than newly diagnosed patients did (966). Sequencing and analysis were restricted to the TCR beta chain. TRBV28, TRBJ1-2 and TRBJ2-5 were preferentially used in persistent disease, while TRBV20-1 and TRBJ2-1 were favored in newly diagnosed disease.

The time point label, as the study defines it: persistent/refractory GD, antithyroid drugs over 5 years with positive TRAb. For both TCR sequencing and RNA sequencing, RNA was extracted from PBMCs using TRIzol. The diagnosis of Graves' disease was made according to American Thyroid Association guidelines. Recruitment of patients was carried out at an endocrinology department in Xi'an, China. Each patient gave 9 to 10 milliliters of peripheral blood, collected in an EDTA anticoagulant tube. Ficoll Paque Plus density gradient separation was used to isolate PBMCs, and no additional T cell sorting was done. An Agilent 2100 Bioanalyzer and agarose gel were used to check RNA quality, and a NanoDrop 2000 was used to measure RNA concentration. Regarding this clonotype: No antigen is known for it. No much larger clone is present one base from it, and per-base qualities are unavailable.

Library preparation used multiplex PCR. The sample was run on an Illumina HiSeq 4000. To build TCR beta libraries, CDR3 regions were amplified by Arm-PCR using iRepertoire HTBI primers. Before sequencing, the PCR products went through gel purification. Regarding the original processing steps: A total of 62 TRBV and 14 TRBJ segments were identified across samples and were used for gene usage analysis of CDR3 amino acid clonotypes. COPE and FqMerger were used to merge filtered high-quality paired reads into contigs. Contigs were aligned with BLAST to IMGT TRBV, TRBD and TRBJ reference genes, and CDR3 was defined per IMGT. Clonotypes above 0.1% frequency were classified as highly expanded clones. Repertoire diversity was measured by Shannon entropy, and V-J evenness by the Gini coefficient. Clonotypes shared by more than one individual were considered public. The public sequencing data were trimmed at Q25 with fastp and processed into clonotypes with MiXCR by TCRdb, which kept only in-frame beta chains. CDR3 protein sequences are deduplicated, and each keeps its most common genes and DNA. TCRdb, not the original authors, processed these V and J calls. The sample yields some 430,000 distinct CDR3 sequences; about 22% were counted once. The ten most abundant clones make up approximately 6.4% of the sample.

Trimming at the junction amounts to 2 bases on V and 5 bases on J, and the germline ends lie 12 bases apart. Inclusive of the bounding cysteine and phenylalanine, the CDR3 is 15 residues long. Solely the CDR3 DNA is kept, with 45 bases framed from the first base. The germline V gene encodes CDR1 MNHEY and CDR2 SVGAGI. The rearranged chain carries TRBV6-5 and TRBJ1-4, with the D gene too uncertain to name. This specimen was peripheral blood mononuclear cells (PBMCs), taken when the disease was refractory, from a patient treated with antithyroid drugs. This receptor was obtained from a female donor with Graves disease. At the DNA level, the sequence is TGTGCCAGCAGTTACGGGCCCGAATTAAATGAAAAACTGTTTTTT. Translated, it gives CASSYGPELNEKLFF.